Detailed here is one T cell receptor (beta chain). No antigen is known for it. This sample is drawn from a study of type 1 regulatory T cells. CDR3 length: 18 amino acids. Losses at the gene ends were 4 bases for V and 7 bases for J; bases not matched to a gene: 19. Per the germline V gene, CDR1 is SGHRS and CDR2 is YFSETQ. TCRdb reprocessed the reads via MiXCR and lists one record per CDR3 protein. The sample records about 62,000 distinct CDR3 sequences, around 62% being singletons. This sequence joins TRBV5-1 and TRBJ2-1; TRBD2 agrees at 8 bases. The sequencing input was cultured non-Tr1 T cells, either the whole culture or a sorted T cell fraction (not recorded which). This TCR was recovered from a human donor in good health. CDR3: CASSPAPKSGGKTNEQFF. In DNA form, the CDR3 reads TGCGCCAGCAGCCCAGCTCCCAAAAGCGGGGGAAAGACGAATGAGCAGTTCTTC. The variable domain in full, with the rest retrieved from reference TRBV5-1 and TRBJ2-1, is KAGVTQTPRYLIKTRGQQVTLSCSPISGHRSVSWYQQTPGQGLQFLFEYFSETQRNKGNFPGRFSGRQFSNSRSEMNVSTLELGDSALYLCASSPAPKSGGKTNEQFFGPGTRLTVL.